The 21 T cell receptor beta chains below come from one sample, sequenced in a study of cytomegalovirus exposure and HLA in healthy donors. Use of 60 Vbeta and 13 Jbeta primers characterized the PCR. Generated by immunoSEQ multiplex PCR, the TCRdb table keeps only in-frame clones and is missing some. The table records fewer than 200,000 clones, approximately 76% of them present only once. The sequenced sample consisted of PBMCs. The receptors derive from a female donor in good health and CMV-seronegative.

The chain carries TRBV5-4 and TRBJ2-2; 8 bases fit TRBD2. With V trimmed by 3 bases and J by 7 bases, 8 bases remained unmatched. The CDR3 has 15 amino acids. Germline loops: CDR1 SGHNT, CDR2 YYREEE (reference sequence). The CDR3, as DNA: TGTGCCAGCAGCTCAGACGGGACTAGTGTCGGGGAGCTGTTTTTT. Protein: CASSSDGTSVGELFF.

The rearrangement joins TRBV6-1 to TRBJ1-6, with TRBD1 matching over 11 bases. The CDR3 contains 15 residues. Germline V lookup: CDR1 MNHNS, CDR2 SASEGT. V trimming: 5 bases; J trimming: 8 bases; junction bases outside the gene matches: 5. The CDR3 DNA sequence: TGTGCCAGCAGTCCCGGACAGGGGGCTGATTCACCCCTCCACTTT. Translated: CASSPGQGADSPLHF.

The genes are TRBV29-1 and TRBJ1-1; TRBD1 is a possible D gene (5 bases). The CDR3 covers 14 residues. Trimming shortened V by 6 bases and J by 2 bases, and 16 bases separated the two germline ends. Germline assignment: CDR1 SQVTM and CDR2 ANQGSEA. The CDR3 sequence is CSVAAGGVNTEAFF. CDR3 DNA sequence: TGCAGCGTGGCCGCCGGAGGGGTAAACACTGAAGCTTTCTTT.

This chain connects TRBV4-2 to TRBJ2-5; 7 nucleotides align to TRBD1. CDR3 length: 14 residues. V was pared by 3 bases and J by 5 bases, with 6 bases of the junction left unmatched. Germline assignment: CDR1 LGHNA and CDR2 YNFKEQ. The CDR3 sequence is CASSQETGRETQYF. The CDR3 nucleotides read TGTGCCAGCAGCCAGGAGACAGGGCGGGAGACCCAGTACTTC.

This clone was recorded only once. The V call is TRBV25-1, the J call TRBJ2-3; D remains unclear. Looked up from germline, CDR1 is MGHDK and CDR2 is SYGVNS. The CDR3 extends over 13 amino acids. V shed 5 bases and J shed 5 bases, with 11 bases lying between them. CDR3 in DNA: TGTGCCAGCAGTCCCTCGGGTGGAGATACGCAGTATTTT. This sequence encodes CASSPSGGDTQYF.

The CDR3 DNA reads TGTGCCAGCAGCCGCCGGGTAGCGGGGGGAAGCACAGATACGCAGTATTTT. This codes for CASSRRVAGGSTDTQYF. This sequence joins TRBV4-2 and TRBJ2-3; TRBD2 matches at 10 bases. Germline CDR1 is LGHNA and CDR2 is YNFKEQ. The J segment lost 0 bases and the V segment lost 4 bases, leaving 7 bases of the junction unmatched. The CDR3 covers 17 residues.

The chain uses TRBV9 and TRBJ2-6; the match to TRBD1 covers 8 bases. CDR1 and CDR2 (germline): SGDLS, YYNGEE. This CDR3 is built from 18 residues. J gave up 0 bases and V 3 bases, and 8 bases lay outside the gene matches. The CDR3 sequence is CASSGGQGATSGANVLTF. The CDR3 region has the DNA TGTGCCAGCAGCGGAGGACAGGGCGCTACCTCTGGGGCCAACGTCCTGACTTTC.

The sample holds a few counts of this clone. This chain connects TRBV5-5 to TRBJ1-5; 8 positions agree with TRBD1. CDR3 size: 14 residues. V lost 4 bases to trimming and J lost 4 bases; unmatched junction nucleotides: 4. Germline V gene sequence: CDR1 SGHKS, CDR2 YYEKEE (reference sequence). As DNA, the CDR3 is TGTGCCAGCAGCCCCCGGGACAGGAATCAGCCCCAGCATTTT. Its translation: CASSPRDRNQPQHF.

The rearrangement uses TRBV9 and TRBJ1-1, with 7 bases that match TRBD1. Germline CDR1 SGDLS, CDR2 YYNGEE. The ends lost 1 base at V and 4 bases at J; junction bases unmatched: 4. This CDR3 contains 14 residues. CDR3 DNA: TGTGCCAGCAGCGTACTGGAGGGGGCCACTGAAGCTTTCTTT. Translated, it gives CASSVLEGATEAFF.

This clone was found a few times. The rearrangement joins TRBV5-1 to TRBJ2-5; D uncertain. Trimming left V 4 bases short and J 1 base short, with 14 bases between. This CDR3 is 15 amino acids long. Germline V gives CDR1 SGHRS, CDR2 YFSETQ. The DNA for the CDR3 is TGCGCCAGCAGCCGTACTTCGCCTATCCAAGAGACCCAGTACTTC. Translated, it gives CASSRTSPIQETQYF.

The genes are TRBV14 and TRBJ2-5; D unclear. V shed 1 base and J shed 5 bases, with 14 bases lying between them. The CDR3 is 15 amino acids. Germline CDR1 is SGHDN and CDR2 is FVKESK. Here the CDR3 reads CASSQGFSAAETQYF. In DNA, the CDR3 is TGTGCCAGCAGCCAAGGTTTCTCCGCGGCGGAGACCCAGTACTTC.

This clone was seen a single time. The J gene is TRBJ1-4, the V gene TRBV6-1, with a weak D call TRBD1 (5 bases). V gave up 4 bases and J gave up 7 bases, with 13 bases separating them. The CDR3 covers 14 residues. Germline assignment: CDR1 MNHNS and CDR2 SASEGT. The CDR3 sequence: CASSGPPGGEKLFF. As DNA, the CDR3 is TGTGCCAGCAGTGGGCCCCCGGGGGGTGAAAAACTGTTTTTT.

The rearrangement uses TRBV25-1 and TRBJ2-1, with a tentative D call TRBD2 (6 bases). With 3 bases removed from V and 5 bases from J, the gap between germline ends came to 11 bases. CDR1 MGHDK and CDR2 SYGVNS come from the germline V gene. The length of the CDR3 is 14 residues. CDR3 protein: CASSEGGKNNEQFF. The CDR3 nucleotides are TGTGCCAGCAGTGAGGGGGGAAAGAACAATGAGCAGTTCTTC.

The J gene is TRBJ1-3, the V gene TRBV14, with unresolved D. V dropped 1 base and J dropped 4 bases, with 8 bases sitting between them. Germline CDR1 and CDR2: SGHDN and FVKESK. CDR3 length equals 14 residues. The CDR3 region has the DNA TGTGCCAGCAGCCAAGCGGGTCGCGGAAACACCATATATTTT. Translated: CASSQAGRGNTIYF.

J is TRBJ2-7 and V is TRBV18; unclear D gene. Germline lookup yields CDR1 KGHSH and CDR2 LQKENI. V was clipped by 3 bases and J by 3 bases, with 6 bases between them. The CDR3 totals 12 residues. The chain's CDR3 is CASSPTGYEQYF. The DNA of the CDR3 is TGTGCCAGCTCACCCACCGGCTACGAGCAGTACTTC.

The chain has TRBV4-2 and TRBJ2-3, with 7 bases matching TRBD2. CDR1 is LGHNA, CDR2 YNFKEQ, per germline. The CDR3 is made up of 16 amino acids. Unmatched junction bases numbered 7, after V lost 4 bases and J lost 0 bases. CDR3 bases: TGTGCCAGCAGCCTCGGCGGGGGTGCTAGCACAGATACGCAGTATTTT. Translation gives CASSLGGGASTDTQYF.

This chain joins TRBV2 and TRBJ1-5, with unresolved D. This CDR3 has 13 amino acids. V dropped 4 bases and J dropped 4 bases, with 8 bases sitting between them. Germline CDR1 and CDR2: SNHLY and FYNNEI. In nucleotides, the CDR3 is TGTGCCAGCAGTGCGACGGGTAATCAGCCCCAGCATTTT. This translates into CASSATGNQPQHF.

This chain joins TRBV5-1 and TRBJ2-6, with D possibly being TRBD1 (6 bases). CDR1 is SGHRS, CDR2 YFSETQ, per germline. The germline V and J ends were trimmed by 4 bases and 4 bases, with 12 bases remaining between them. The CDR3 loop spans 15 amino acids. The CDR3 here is CASSVAGVGANVLTF. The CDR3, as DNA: TGCGCCAGCAGCGTCGCAGGGGTGGGGGCCAACGTCCTGACTTTC. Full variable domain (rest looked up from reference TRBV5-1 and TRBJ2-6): KAGVTQTPRYLIKTRGQQVTLSCSPISGHRSVSWYQQTPGQGLQFLFEYFSETQRNKGNFPGRFSGRQFSNSRSEMNVSTLELGDSALYLCASSVAGVGANVLTFGAGSRLTVL.

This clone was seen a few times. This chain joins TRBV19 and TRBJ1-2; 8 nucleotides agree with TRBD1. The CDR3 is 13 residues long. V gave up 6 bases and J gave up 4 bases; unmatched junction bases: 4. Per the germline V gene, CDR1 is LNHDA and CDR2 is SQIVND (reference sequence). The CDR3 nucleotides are TGTGCCAGTAGGGACAGGGATCTCTATGGCTACACCTTC. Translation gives CASRDRDLYGYTF.

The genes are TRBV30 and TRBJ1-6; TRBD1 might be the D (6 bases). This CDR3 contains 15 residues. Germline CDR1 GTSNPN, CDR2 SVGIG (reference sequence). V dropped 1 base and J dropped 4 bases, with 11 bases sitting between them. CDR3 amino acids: CAWSGEGEYNSPLHF. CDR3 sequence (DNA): TGTGCCTGGAGTGGGGAGGGGGAGTATAATTCACCCCTCCACTTT.

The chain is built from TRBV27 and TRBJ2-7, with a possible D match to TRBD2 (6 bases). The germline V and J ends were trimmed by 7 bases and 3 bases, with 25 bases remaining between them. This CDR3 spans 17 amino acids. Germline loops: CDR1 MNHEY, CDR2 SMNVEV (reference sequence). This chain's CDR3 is CASNQPPGRSPDYEQYF. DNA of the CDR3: TGTGCCAGCAATCAACCGCCCGGGAGATCCCCTGACTACGAGCAGTACTTC.